The next 2 T cell receptor beta chains were all read from a single sample in a study of T cells expressing NK-cell markers. TCRdb re-analyzed the 5' RACE reads; it lists each CDR3 protein once, without DNA. This sample's table reports some 440,000 distinct CDR3 sequences. Sequencing was done on a sample of blood T cells: a sorted CD56 or NKG2C T cell subset, CD4+ or CD8+ T cells, or bulk PBMC T cells (not recorded which). The source of these receptors is a woman aged 45-60 years in good health.

The gene calls are TRBV3-1 and TRBJ1-6. This CDR3 has 15 amino acids. The germline CDR1 and CDR2 sequences are LGHDT and YNNKEL (reference sequence). The CDR3 is CASSQGRQRSSPLHF.

The chain carries TRBV12-5 and TRBJ2-7; the TCRdb D gene call, TRBD2, has no DNA to confirm it. Germline CDR1 is LGHNT and CDR2 is FRNRAP. CDR3 length equals 14 residues. CDR3 loop: CASGLELGLIEQYF. Complete variable domain (other parts from reference TRBV12-5 and TRBJ2-7): DARVTQTPRHKVTEMGQEVTMRCQPILGHNTVFWYRQTMMQGLELLAYFRNRAPLDDSGMPKDRFSAEMPDATLATLKIQPSEPRDSAVYFCASGLELGLIEQYFGPGTRLTVT.